This TCR beta chain was identified in a study of siplizumab effects on memory and regulatory T cells. Worth noting for this clone: What it binds is not known.

Broader study findings: The apparent diversity of naive T cells exceeded that of memory cells, and naive T cells seemed to make a major contribution to the alloresponse. Siplizumab led to significantly less abundant alloreactive sequences that could be traced back to unstimulated CD4+ memory cells. Proliferating Tregs taken from siplizumab cultures were not shown to have a confirmed suppressive function.

Sequencing used immunoSEQ multiplex PCR; TCRdb keeps in-frame clones, though not all of them. The table includes 90,000 to 120,000 clones, about nine tenths detected once. Germline values: CDR1 MNHNS, CDR2 SASEGT. The CDR3 length is 14 residues. V lost 6 bases and J 0 bases, leaving 12 bases between the germline ends. This TCR derives from a human donor in good health. Some clones in this sample may be carry-over from other donors' samples. The rearrangement links TRBV6-1 to TRBJ2-7; D possibly corresponds to TRBD1 (5 bases). Sequencing input: CD4+ T cells sorted from blood. As DNA, the CDR3 is TGTGCCAGCAGCCTGGACACGCTCTCCTACGAGCAGTACTTC. It specifies CASSLDTLSYEQYF.